Detailed here is one TCR beta chain. The target antigen is unknown. The data were taken from a study of T cells expressing NK-cell markers. At the level of the study: Cells sorted as CD3+CD56+NKG2C+, CD3+CD56+NKG2C- and CD3+CD56-NKG2C+ T cells supplied the TCR beta repertoires. HCMV serostatus: seven of eight sequenced donors positive, one negative.

Study-level results: Several of the donors also had these clonotypes leading their CD3+CD56-NKG2C+ fraction.

UMI-tagged 5'RACE template switching yielded the TCR beta cDNA. TCRdb reworked the 5' RACE reads into one entry per CDR3 protein, no DNA. The sample includes approximately 550,000 distinct CDR3 sequences. The length of the CDR3 is 14 residues. The source material was blood T cells: a sorted CD56 or NKG2C T cell subset, CD4+ or CD8+ T cells, or bulk PBMC T cells (not recorded which). The rearrangement links TRBV12-3 or TRBV12-4 to TRBJ1-3. The receptor was derived from a man aged 18 to 29 in good health. The chain's CDR3 is CASQDGGLRNTIYF.